This entry is about one TCR beta chain. Its antigen remains unknown. The entry originates in a study of cytomegalovirus exposure and HLA in healthy donors. Study results and limitations: The classifier was said to identify cytomegalovirus status with high specificity and sensitivity. When analyzed later, a missense DCLRE1C variant was found to be linked to TCR beta V- and J-gene trimming.

A multiplex PCR was run with 60 Vbeta primers and 13 Jbeta primers. The assay was immunoSEQ multiplex PCR, and TCRdb's table has in-frame clones only and misses some. The sample shows under 150,000 clones, around 73% of them seen only once. This CDR3 is 18 amino acids long. Trimming took 2 bases from V and 2 from J; bases not matched to a gene: 9. The chain links TRBV23-1 to TRBJ2-4; 10 bases match TRBD2. TRBV23-1 is noted as an ORF with a role that remains uncertain. The sequenced sample was PBMCs. This clonotype originated in a human donor in good health. CDR3 loop: CASSQAGPAGGTKNIQYF. Written as DNA, the CDR3 is TGCGCCAGCAGTCAAGCAGGTCCAGCGGGGGGGACCAAAAACATTCAGTACTTC.